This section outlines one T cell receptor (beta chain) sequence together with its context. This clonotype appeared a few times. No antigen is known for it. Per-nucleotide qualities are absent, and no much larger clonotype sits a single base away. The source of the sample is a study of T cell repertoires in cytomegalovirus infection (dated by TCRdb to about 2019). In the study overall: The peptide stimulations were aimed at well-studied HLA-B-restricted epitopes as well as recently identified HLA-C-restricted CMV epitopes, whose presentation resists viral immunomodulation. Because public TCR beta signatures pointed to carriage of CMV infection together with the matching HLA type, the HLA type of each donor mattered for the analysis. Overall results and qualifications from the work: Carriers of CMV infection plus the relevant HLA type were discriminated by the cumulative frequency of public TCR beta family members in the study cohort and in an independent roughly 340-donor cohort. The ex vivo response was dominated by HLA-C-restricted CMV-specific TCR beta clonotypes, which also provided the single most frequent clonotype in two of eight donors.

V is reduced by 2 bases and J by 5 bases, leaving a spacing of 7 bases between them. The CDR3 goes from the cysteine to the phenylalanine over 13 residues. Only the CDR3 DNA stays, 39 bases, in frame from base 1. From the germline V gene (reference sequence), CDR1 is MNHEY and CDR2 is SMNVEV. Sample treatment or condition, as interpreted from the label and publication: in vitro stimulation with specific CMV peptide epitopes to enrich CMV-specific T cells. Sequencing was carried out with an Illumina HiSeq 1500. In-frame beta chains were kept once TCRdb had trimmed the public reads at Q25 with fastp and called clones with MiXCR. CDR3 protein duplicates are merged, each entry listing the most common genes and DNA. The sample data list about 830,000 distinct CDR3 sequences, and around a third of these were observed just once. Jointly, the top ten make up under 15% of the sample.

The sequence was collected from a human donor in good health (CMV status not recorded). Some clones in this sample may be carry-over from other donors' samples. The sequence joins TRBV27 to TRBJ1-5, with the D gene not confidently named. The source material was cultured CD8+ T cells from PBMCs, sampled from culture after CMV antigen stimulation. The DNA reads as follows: TGTGCCAGCAGTTTAAGAGGGTATCAGCCCCAGCATTTT. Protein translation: CASSLRGYQPQHF.